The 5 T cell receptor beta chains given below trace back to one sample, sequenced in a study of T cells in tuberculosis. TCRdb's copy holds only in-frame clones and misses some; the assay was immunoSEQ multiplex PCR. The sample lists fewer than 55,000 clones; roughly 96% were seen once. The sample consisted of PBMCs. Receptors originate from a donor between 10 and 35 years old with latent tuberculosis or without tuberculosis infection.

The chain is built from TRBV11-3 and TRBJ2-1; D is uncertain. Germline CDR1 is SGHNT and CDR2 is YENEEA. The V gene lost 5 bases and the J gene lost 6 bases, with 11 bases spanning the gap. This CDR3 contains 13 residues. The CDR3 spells CASSHGPPNEQFF. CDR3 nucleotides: TGTGCCAGCAGCCATGGCCCACCCAATGAGCAGTTCTTC.

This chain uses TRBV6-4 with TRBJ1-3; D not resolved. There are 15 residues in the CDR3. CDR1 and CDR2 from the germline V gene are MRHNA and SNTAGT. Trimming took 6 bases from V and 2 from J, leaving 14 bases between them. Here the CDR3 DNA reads TGTGCCAGCAGCCCCCTTCACGGGGCTGGAAACACCATATATTTT. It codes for CASSPLHGAGNTIYF.

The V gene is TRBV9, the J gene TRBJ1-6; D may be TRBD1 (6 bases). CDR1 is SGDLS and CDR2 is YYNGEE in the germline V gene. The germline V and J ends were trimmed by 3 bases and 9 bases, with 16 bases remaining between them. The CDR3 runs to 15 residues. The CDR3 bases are TGTGCCAGCAGCGGTACGACAGGTGCAACTTCACCCCTCCACTTT. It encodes CASSGTTGATSPLHF. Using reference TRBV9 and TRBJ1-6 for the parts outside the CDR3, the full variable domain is DSGVTQTPKHLITATGQRVTLRCSPRSGDLSVYWYQQSLDQGLQFLIQYYNGEERAKGNILERFSAQQFPDLHSELNLSSLELGDSALYFCASSGTTGATSPLHFGNGTRLTVT.

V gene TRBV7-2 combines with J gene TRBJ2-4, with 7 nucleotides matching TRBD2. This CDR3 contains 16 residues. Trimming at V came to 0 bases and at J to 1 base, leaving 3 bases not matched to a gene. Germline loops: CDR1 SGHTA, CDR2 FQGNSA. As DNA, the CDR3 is TGTGCCAGCAGCTTAGCGGGGAGGGTGGCCAAAAACATTCAGTACTTC. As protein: CASSLAGRVAKNIQYF.

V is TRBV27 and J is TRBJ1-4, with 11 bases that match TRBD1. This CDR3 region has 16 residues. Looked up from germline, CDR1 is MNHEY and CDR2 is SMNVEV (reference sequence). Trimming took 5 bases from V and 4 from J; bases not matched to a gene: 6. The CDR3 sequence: CASSEGQGGGNEKLFF. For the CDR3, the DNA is TGTGCCAGCAGTGAGGGACAGGGGGGCGGTAATGAAAAACTGTTTTTT. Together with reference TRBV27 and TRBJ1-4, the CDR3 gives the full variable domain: EAQVTQNPRYLITVTGKKLTVTCSQNMNHEYMSWYRQDPGLGLRQIYYSMNVEVTDKGDVPEGYKVSRKEKRNFPLILESPSPNQTSLYFCASSEGQGGGNEKLFFGSGTQLSVL.